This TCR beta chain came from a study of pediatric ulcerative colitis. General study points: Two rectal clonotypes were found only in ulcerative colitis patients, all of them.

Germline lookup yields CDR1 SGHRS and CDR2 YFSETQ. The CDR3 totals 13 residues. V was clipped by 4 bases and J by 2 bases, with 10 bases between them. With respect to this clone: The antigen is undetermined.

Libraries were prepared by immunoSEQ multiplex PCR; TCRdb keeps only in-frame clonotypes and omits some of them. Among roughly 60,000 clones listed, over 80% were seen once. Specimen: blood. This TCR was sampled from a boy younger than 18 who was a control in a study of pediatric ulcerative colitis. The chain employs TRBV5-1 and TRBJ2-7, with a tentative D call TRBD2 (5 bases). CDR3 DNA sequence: TGCGCCAGCAGCCTAGGGAGTACCTACGAGCAGTACTTC. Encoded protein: CASSLGSTYEQYF.